This TCR beta chain originates from a study of beta chain features in type 1 diabetes. Notes on the study in general: TCRB CDR3s were moderately but significantly shorter in Type 1 diabetes patients in all four CD4+ subsets.

All of the isolated RNA was reverse transcribed, so expressed TCRB transcripts were sequenced. Here immunoSEQ multiplex PCR was the method, and the copy in TCRdb shows in-frame clones only, minus some. The data hold approximately 57,000 clones, with approximately 52% observed a single time. Per germline, CDR1 KGHSH and CDR2 LQKENI. The CDR3 is 15 amino acids. V shed 3 bases, J shed 9 bases, and the junction held 7 bases outside the gene matches. This clone was seen only a few times. Its antigen is as yet unknown. The gene calls are TRBV18 and TRBJ1-6; 8 bases are a match to TRBD1. This TCR derives from a woman aged 40 to 55 with type 1 diabetes. Material: Tregs from blood. The CDR3 sequence: CASSPRTGSGSPLHF. CDR3 sequence (DNA): TGTGCCAGCTCACCTAGGACAGGGAGTGGTTCACCCCTCCACTTT.